The present TCR beta chain was sequenced within a study of regulatory T cells in long-lasting Graves disease. TCR beta libraries were built with iRepertoire HTBI primers and Arm-PCR of CDR3 regions. TCRdb re-called the multiplex PCR reads with MiXCR, one entry per CDR3 protein. The data contain 700,000 or so distinct CDR3 sequences, around 32% of them seen just once; the ten biggest clones take up around 42%. The CDR3 is 15 amino acids. V dropped 4 bases and J dropped 9; count of bases not matched to a gene: 8. CDR1 SGHRS and CDR2 YFSETQ come from the germline V gene. As for time point: persistent/refractory GD, antithyroid drugs over 5 years with positive TRAb. PBMC-extracted RNA yielded the TCR library.

This sample comprised peripheral blood mononuclear cells (PBMCs), obtained when the disease was refractory, from a patient treated with antithyroid drugs. The chain employs TRBV5-1 and TRBJ1-6; 9 bases are shared with TRBD1. The clonotype comes from a female donor with Graves disease. Here the CDR3 reads CASSAGTGKFSPLHF. In DNA form, the CDR3 reads TGCGCCAGCAGCGCCGGGACAGGGAAATTTTCACCCCTCCACTTT. The complete variable domain, with remaining parts taken from reference TRBV5-1 and TRBJ1-6, reads KAGVTQTPRYLIKTRGQQVTLSCSPISGHRSVSWYQQTPGQGLQFLFEYFSETQRNKGNFPGRFSGRQFSNSRSEMNVSTLELGDSALYLCASSAGTGKFSPLHFGNGTRLTVT.